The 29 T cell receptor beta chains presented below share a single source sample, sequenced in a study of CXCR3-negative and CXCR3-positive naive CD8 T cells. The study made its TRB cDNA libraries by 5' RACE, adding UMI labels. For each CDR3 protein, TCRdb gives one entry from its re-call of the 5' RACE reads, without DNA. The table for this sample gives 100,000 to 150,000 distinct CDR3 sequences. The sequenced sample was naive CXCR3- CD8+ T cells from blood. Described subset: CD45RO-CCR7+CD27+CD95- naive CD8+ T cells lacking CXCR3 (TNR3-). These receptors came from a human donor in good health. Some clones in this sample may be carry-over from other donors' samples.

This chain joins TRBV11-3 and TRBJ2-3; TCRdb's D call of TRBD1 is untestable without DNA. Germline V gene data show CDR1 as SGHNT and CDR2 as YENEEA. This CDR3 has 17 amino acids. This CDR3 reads CASSLGVKGGSTDTQYF.

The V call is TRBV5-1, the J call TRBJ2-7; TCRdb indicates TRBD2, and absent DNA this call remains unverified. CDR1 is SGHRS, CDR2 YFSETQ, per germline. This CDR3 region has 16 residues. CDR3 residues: CASSPDPLASSYEQYF.

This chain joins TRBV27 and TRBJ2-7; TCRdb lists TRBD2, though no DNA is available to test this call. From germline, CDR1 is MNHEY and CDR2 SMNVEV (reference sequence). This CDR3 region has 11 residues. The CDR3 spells CASSYGREQYF.

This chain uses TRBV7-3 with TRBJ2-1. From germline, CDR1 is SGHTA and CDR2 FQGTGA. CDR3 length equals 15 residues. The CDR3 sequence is CASSLYSDPYNEQFF.

The CDR3 reads CASSLAGLTSGGGIKETQYF. This chain uses TRBV7-6 with TRBJ2-5; with no DNA, the TCRdb D assignment of TRBD2 cannot be verified. Per the germline V gene, CDR1 is SGHVS and CDR2 is FNYEAQ. The CDR3 is made up of 20 amino acids.

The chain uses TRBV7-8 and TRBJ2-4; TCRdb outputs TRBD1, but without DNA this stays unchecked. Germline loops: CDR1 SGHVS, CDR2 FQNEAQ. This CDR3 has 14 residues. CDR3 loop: CASSLAGRVDIQYF.

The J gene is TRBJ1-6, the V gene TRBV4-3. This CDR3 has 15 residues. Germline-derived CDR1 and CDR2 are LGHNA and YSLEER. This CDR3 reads CASSQDQITNSPLHF.

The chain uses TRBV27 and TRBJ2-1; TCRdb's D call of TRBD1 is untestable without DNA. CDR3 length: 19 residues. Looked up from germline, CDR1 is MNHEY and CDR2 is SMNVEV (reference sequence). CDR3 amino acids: CASRTRGQGAQRSYNEQFF.

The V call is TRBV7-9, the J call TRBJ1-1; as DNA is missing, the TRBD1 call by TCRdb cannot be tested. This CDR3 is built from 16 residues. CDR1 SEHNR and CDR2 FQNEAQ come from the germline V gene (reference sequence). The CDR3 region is CASSDPRGAAGTEAFF. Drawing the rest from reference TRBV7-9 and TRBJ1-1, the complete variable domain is DTGVSQNPRHKITKRGQNVTFRCDPISEHNRLYWYRQTLGQGPEFLTYFQNEAQLEKSRLLSDRFSAERPKGSFSTLEIQRTEQGDSAMYLCASSDPRGAAGTEAFFGQGTRLTVV.

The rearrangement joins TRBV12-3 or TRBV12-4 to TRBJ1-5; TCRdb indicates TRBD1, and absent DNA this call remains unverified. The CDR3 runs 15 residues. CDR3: CASSLGGRLNQPQHF.

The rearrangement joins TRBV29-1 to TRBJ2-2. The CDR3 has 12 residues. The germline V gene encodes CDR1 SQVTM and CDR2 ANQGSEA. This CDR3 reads CSVEGAGGELFF.

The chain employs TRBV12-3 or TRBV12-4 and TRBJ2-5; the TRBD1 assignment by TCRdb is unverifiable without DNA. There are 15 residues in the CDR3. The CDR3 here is CASSLVERGEETQYF.

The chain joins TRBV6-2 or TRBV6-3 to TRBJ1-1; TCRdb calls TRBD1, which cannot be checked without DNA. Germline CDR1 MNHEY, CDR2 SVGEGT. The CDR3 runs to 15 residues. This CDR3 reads CASSSTGTEYTEAFF.

CDR3 sequence reads: CASSPRGGSLSEKYF. This chain connects TRBV7-9 to TRBJ2-7; checking the TCRdb D call of TRBD2 is not possible without DNA. The V gene's germline CDR1 is SEHNR and CDR2 FQNEAQ (reference sequence). The CDR3 extends over 15 amino acids.

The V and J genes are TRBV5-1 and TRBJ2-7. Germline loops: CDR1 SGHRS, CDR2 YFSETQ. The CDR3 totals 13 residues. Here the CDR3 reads CASSLRLSYEQYF. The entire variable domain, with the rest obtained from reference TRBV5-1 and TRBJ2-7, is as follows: KAGVTQTPRYLIKTRGQQVTLSCSPISGHRSVSWYQQTPGQGLQFLFEYFSETQRNKGNFPGRFSGRQFSNSRSEMNVSTLELGDSALYLCASSLRLSYEQYFGPGTRLTVT.

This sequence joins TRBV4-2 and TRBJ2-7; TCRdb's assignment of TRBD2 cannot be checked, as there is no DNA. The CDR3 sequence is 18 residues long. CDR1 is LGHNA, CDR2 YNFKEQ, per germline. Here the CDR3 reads CASSQEGIGLANTYEQYF.

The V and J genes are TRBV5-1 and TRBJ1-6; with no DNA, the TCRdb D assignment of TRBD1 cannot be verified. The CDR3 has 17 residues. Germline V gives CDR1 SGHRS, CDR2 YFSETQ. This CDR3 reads CASSLDGTDRYNSPLHF.

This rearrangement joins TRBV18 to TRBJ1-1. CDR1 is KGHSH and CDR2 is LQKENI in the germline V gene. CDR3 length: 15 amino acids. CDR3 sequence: CASSPTIDRNTEAFF.

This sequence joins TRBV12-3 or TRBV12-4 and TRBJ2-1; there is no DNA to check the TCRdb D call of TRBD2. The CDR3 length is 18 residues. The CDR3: CASSSRTSGRPSYNEQFF.

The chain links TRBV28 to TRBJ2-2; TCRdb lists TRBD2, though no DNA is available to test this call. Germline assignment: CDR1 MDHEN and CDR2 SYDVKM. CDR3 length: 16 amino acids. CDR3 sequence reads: CASSPSGGPNTGELFF. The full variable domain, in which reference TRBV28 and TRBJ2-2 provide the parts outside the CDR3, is DVKVTQSSRYLVKRTGEKVFLECVQDMDHENMFWYRQDPGLGLRLIYFSYDVKMKEKGDIPEGYSVSREKKERFSLILESASTNQTSMYLCASSPSGGPNTGELFFGEGSRLTVL.

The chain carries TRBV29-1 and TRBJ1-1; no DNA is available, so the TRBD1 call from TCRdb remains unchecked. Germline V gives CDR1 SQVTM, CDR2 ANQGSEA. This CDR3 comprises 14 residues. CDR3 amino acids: CSVSGQGMNTEAFF. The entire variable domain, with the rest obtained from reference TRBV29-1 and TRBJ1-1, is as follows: SAVISQKPSRDICQRGTSLTIQCQVDSQVTMMFWYRQQPGQSLTLIATANQGSEATYESGFVIDKFPISRPNLTFSTLTVSNMSPEDSSIYLCSVSGQGMNTEAFFGQGTRLTVV.

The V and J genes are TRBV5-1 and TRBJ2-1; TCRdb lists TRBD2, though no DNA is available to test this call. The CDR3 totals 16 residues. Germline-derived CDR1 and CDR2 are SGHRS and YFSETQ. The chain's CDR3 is CASSLVGAGGQSEQFF.

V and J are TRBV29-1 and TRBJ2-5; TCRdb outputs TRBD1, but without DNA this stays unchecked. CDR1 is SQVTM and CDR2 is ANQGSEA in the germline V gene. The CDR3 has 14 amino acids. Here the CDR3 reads CSVEEVGAAETQYF.

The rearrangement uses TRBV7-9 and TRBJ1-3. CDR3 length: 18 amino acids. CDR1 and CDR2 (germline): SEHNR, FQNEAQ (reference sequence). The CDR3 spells CASSSLSTGYFSGNTIYF.

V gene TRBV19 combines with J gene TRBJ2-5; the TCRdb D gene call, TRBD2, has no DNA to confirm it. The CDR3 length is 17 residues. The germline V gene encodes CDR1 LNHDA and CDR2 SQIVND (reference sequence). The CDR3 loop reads CASSPDGLAGVSETQYF.

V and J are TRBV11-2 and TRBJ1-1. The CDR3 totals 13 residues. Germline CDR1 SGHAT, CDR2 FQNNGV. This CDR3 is CASSHGTANEAFF.

The CDR3 reads CSAPGLGSYNEQLF. The chain recombines TRBV20-1 with TRBJ2-1; the D gene TCRdb calls, TRBD1, cannot be checked with no DNA. Germline-derived CDR1 and CDR2 are DFQATT and SNEGSKA (reference sequence). The CDR3 totals 14 residues.

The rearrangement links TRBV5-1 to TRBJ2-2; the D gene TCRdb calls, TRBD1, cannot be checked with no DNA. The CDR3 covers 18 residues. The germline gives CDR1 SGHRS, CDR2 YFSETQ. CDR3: CASSLEARGAANTGELFF.

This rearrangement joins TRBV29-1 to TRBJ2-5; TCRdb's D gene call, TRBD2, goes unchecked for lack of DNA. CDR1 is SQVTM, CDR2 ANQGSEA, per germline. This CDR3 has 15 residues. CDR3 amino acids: CSVEGEMTSQETQYF.